This is a list of T cell receptor beta chains from one sample in a study of T cells in localized non-small cell lung cancer. Sequencing used immunoSEQ multiplex PCR; TCRdb keeps in-frame clones, though not all of them. Here the sample spans around 64,000 clones, about 90% being singletons. The material sequenced was peripheral blood, taken before any cancer treatment. The receptors here all came from a man aged 40 to 70 with stage I squamous cell lung carcinoma. CDR3s include the opening cysteine and the closing phenylalanine or tryptophan. Each record gives: D gene, V gene, clone size, J gene, CDR3 protein, CDR3 DNA. A D gene is named only where the DNA matches it firmly. The listing skips clone size in some rows; elsewhere it reads once, few, many or a size class.

D gene: NA; V gene: TRBV28; clone size: NA; J gene: TRBJ2-7; CDR3 protein: CASLPARVGAYEQYF; CDR3 DNA: TGTGCCAGCCTCCCCGCTAGGGTTGGGGCCTACGAGCAGTACTTC
D gene: TRBD2; V gene: TRBV7-8; clone size: NA; J gene: TRBJ2-7; CDR3 protein: CASSLRSTSGSDSYEQYF; CDR3 DNA: TGTGCCAGCAGCTTAAGATCGACTAGCGGAAGCGATTCCTACGAGCAGTACTTC
D gene: TRBD2; V gene: TRBV5-4; clone size: NA; J gene: TRBJ2-3; CDR3 protein: CASSPLAGVITDTQYF; CDR3 DNA: TGTGCCAGCAGCCCGTTAGCGGGGGTGATCACAGATACGCAGTATTTT
D gene: NA; V gene: TRBV4-3; clone size: NA; J gene: TRBJ1-1; CDR3 protein: CASSQEGGYTEAFF; CDR3 DNA: TGCGCCAGCAGCCAAGAGGGGGGGTACACTGAAGCTTTCTTT
D gene: NA; V gene: TRBV9; clone size: NA; J gene: TRBJ2-3; CDR3 protein: CASSVGREPPRTQYF; CDR3 DNA: TGTGCCAGCAGCGTAGGGCGGGAACCCCCGAGAACGCAGTATTTT
D gene: NA; V gene: TRBV7-2; clone size: NA; J gene: TRBJ2-1; CDR3 protein: CASSLVADPYNEQFF; CDR3 DNA: TGTGCCAGCAGCTTAGTTGCGGACCCCTACAATGAGCAGTTCTTC
D gene: NA; V gene: TRBV7-9; clone size: NA; J gene: TRBJ2-5; CDR3 protein: CASRSGTDQETQYF; CDR3 DNA: TGTGCCAGCAGATCCGGGACGGACCAAGAGACCCAGTACTTC
D gene: NA; V gene: TRBV4-3; clone size: NA; J gene: TRBJ2-7; CDR3 protein: CASSQAVWPDYEQYF; CDR3 DNA: TGCGCCAGCAGCCAAGCGGTCTGGCCGGATTACGAGCAGTACTTC
D gene: TRBD2; V gene: TRBV4-3; clone size: once; J gene: TRBJ2-3; CDR3 protein: CASSQGRGRDTQYF; CDR3 DNA: TGCGCCAGCAGCCAAGGCCGCGGGAGAGATACGCAGTATTTT
D gene: TRBD1; V gene: TRBV5-8; clone size: NA; J gene: TRBJ2-3; CDR3 protein: CASSLQGLTDTQYF; CDR3 DNA: TGTGCCAGCAGCTTACAGGGGTTGACAGATACGCAGTATTTT
D gene: NA; V gene: TRBV4-2; clone size: NA; J gene: TRBJ1-5; CDR3 protein: CASSPRVYGNQPQHF; CDR3 DNA: TGTGCCAGCAGCCCCAGGGTTTATGGCAATCAGCCCCAGCATTTT
D gene: NA; V gene: TRBV28; clone size: NA; J gene: TRBJ2-7; CDR3 protein: CASSLRGTYEQYF; CDR3 DNA: TGTGCCAGCAGTTTACGAGGAACCTACGAGCAGTACTTC
D gene: TRBD1; V gene: TRBV11-2; clone size: NA; J gene: TRBJ2-5; CDR3 protein: CASFPREGAVTQYF; CDR3 DNA: TGTGCCAGCTTCCCCCGTGAGGGGGCGGTGACCCAGTACTTC
D gene: TRBD2; V gene: TRBV5-1; clone size: NA; J gene: TRBJ2-3; CDR3 protein: CASSPGLVTDTQYF; CDR3 DNA: TGCGCCAGCAGCCCCGGACTAGTAACAGATACGCAGTATTTT
D gene: TRBD1; V gene: TRBV7-2; clone size: NA; J gene: TRBJ1-1; CDR3 protein: CASSNRDRGWNTEAFF; CDR3 DNA: TGTGCCAGCAGCAACCGGGACAGGGGATGGAACACTGAAGCTTTCTTT
D gene: TRBD1; V gene: TRBV7-2; clone size: NA; J gene: TRBJ2-7; CDR3 protein: CASSLVGTAYEQYF; CDR3 DNA: TGTGCCAGCAGCTTAGTAGGGACAGCTTACGAGCAGTACTTC
D gene: TRBD1; V gene: TRBV4-3; clone size: NA; J gene: TRBJ1-1; CDR3 protein: CASAQGNEAFF; CDR3 DNA: TGCGCCAGCGCACAGGGGAATGAAGCTTTCTTT
D gene: TRBD2; V gene: TRBV6-6; clone size: NA; J gene: TRBJ2-1; CDR3 protein: CASSFGLAGGVEQFF; CDR3 DNA: TGTGCCAGCAGTTTTGGACTAGCGGGAGGGGTTGAGCAGTTCTTC
D gene: NA; V gene: TRBV30; clone size: NA; J gene: TRBJ2-3; CDR3 protein: CGLGRTTDTQYF; CDR3 DNA: TGCGGGCTTGGACGTACCACAGATACGCAGTATTTT
D gene: NA; V gene: TRBV4-3; clone size: once; J gene: TRBJ2-5; CDR3 protein: CASSPEVTGTQYF; CDR3 DNA: TGCGCCAGCAGCCCAGAAGTCACGGGGACCCAGTACTTC
D gene: NA; V gene: TRBV19; clone size: NA; J gene: TRBJ1-2; CDR3 protein: CASGGYNYGYTF; CDR3 DNA: TGTGCCAGTGGGGGGTATAACTATGGCTACACCTTC
D gene: NA; V gene: TRBV10-2; clone size: NA; J gene: TRBJ1-1; CDR3 protein: CASSESLGRTEAFF; CDR3 DNA: TGCGCCAGCAGTGAGTCTTTGGGGAGGACTGAAGCTTTCTTT
D gene: NA; V gene: TRBV27; clone size: NA; J gene: TRBJ1-1; CDR3 protein: CASSLGPDTEAFF; CDR3 DNA: TGTGCCAGCAGTTTAGGACCCGACACTGAAGCTTTCTTT
D gene: TRBD1; V gene: TRBV27; clone size: NA; J gene: TRBJ2-3; CDR3 protein: CASRLQGSADTQYF; CDR3 DNA: TGTGCCAGCAGATTACAGGGGAGCGCAGATACGCAGTATTTT
D gene: TRBD2; V gene: TRBV30; clone size: NA; J gene: TRBJ2-7; CDR3 protein: CAWSAGLAGGEQYF; CDR3 DNA: TGTGCCTGGAGTGCCGGACTAGCGGGAGGGGAGCAGTACTTC
D gene: NA; V gene: TRBV28; clone size: NA; J gene: TRBJ1-5; CDR3 protein: CASSSGGNQPQHF; CDR3 DNA: TGTGCCAGCAGCTCGGGGGGTAATCAGCCCCAGCATTTT
D gene: TRBD2; V gene: TRBV5-1; clone size: NA; J gene: TRBJ2-7; CDR3 protein: CASSLNAGEPYEQYF; CDR3 DNA: TGCGCCAGCAGCCTCAATGCGGGAGAGCCCTACGAGCAGTACTTC
D gene: NA; V gene: TRBV2; clone size: NA; J gene: TRBJ1-2; CDR3 protein: CASSVGERGFYGYTF; CDR3 DNA: TGTGCCAGCAGTGTCGGGGAAAGGGGTTTCTATGGCTACACCTTC
D gene: NA; V gene: TRBV28; clone size: NA; J gene: TRBJ2-7; CDR3 protein: CASRSSYEQYF; CDR3 DNA: TGTGCCAGCAGGAGCTCCTACGAGCAGTACTTC
D gene: TRBD2; V gene: TRBV6-5; clone size: NA; J gene: TRBJ2-7; CDR3 protein: CASSIAGVYEQYF; CDR3 DNA: TGTGCCAGCAGTATAGCGGGAGTCTACGAGCAGTACTTC
D gene: NA; V gene: TRBV29-1; clone size: NA; J gene: TRBJ2-3; CDR3 protein: CSVDDSTDTQYF; CDR3 DNA: TGCAGCGTTGACGACAGCACAGATACGCAGTATTTT
D gene: TRBD2; V gene: TRBV2; clone size: NA; J gene: TRBJ2-3; CDR3 protein: CASSGGSGTDTQYF; CDR3 DNA: TGTGCCAGCAGTGGCGGGAGTGGCACAGATACGCAGTATTTT
D gene: NA; V gene: TRBV5-1; clone size: NA; J gene: TRBJ2-2; CDR3 protein: CASSLQGDPGELFF; CDR3 DNA: TGCGCCAGCAGCTTACAGGGCGACCCCGGGGAGCTGTTTTTT
D gene: TRBD2; V gene: TRBV19; clone size: NA; J gene: TRBJ2-7; CDR3 protein: CASSSGLAVTYEQYF; CDR3 DNA: TGTGCCAGTAGTTCCGGACTAGCGGTTACCTACGAGCAGTACTTC
D gene: TRBD1; V gene: TRBV5-4; clone size: NA; J gene: TRBJ1-4; CDR3 protein: CASRRDSPNEKLFF; CDR3 DNA: TGTGCCAGCAGAAGGGACAGCCCTAATGAAAAACTGTTTTTT
D gene: NA; V gene: TRBV5-1; clone size: few; J gene: TRBJ1-1; CDR3 protein: CASSPGREIMNTEAFF; CDR3 DNA: TGCGCCAGCAGCCCGGGACGGGAAATAATGAACACTGAAGCTTTCTTT